Below are 30 T cell receptor beta chains sequenced from a single sample in a study of cytomegalovirus exposure and HLA in healthy donors. 13 Jbeta primers and 60 Vbeta primers were used for the PCR. Some clones are missing from TCRdb's copy, which holds only in-frame ones; the method was immunoSEQ multiplex PCR. This sample has roughly 170,000 clones, with about 80% found just once. The sequencing input was PBMCs. The origin of the receptors is a man aged 25-45 years in good health and CMV-seronegative.

The J gene is TRBJ2-7, the V gene TRBV30, with 15 bases aligning to TRBD2. Germline V gives CDR1 GTSNPN, CDR2 SVGIG (reference sequence). CDR3 length: 15 residues. V lost 0 bases and J lost 4; bases outside the gene matches: 1. The CDR3 DNA reads as TGTGCCTGGAGTGTCGGGACTAGCGGGAGGTACGAGCAGTACTTC. It codes for CAWSVGTSGRYEQYF.

The rearrangement joins TRBV27 to TRBJ2-2; possibly TRBD1 for D (6 bases). CDR1 and CDR2 (germline): MNHEY, SMNVEV (reference sequence). The V end was cut by 3 bases, the J end by 7 bases, with 15 bases between. This CDR3 has 15 residues. CDR3 residues: CASSLAGELIGELFF. For the CDR3, the DNA is TGTGCCAGCAGTTTGGCAGGGGAGCTTATCGGGGAGCTGTTTTTT.

This clone came up once. V usage is TRBV7-9 and J usage is TRBJ1-2; 7 bases are shared with TRBD1. The length of the CDR3 is 15 residues. After removal of 0 bases from V and 4 bases from J, the junction contained 5 bases not matched to a gene. Per germline, CDR1 SEHNR and CDR2 FQNEAQ (reference sequence). CDR3 in amino acids: CASSLADRSLYGYTF. DNA for the CDR3: TGTGCCAGCAGCTTAGCGGACAGGAGTCTCTATGGCTACACCTTC. Supplemented by reference TRBV7-9 and TRBJ1-2, the full variable domain reads DTGVSQNPRHKITKRGQNVTFRCDPISEHNRLYWYRQTLGQGPEFLTYFQNEAQLEKSRLLSDRFSAERPKGSFSTLEIQRTEQGDSAMYLCASSLADRSLYGYTFGSGTRLTVV.

The chain carries TRBV30 and TRBJ1-5; 8 nucleotides agree with TRBD1. This CDR3 region has 14 residues. Per germline, CDR1 GTSNPN and CDR2 SVGIG (reference sequence). V shed 4 bases, J shed 4 bases, and the junction held 6 bases outside the gene matches. The CDR3 here is CAWNGQGKNQPQHF. The CDR3 nucleotides read TGTGCCTGGAACGGACAGGGCAAAAATCAGCCCCAGCATTTT.

Only a few counts were recorded for this clone. The chain uses TRBV6-6 and TRBJ1-5; D perhaps matches TRBD1 (5 bases). The V end was cut by 10 bases, the J end by 0 bases, with 16 bases between. This CDR3 contains 15 residues. CDR1 MNHNY and CDR2 SVGAGI come from the germline V gene (reference sequence). The CDR3: CATETAQGSNQPQHF. The CDR3 DNA sequence: TGTGCCACCGAGACGGCCCAGGGTAGCAATCAGCCCCAGCATTTT.

This chain connects TRBV4-3 to TRBJ1-6, with a weak D call TRBD1 (5 bases). V lost 2 bases to trimming and J lost 0 bases, with 11 bases between them. The CDR3 is made up of 17 amino acids. Per the germline V gene, CDR1 is LGHNA and CDR2 is YSLEER. The CDR3 protein is CASSQPQGGSYNSPLHF. The CDR3 nucleotides are TGCGCCAGCAGCCAACCTCAGGGAGGCTCCTATAATTCACCCCTCCACTTT.

V and J are TRBV19 and TRBJ1-2, with TRBD1 matching over 8 bases. Germline trimming cut 1 base from V and 6 bases from J; bases unmatched to any gene: 7. The CDR3 loop spans 15 amino acids. The germline V gene encodes CDR1 LNHDA and CDR2 SQIVND (reference sequence). CDR3 DNA sequence: TGTGCCAGTAGTATAGGAGCAGGGGGCGCCGATGGCTACACCTTC. It specifies CASSIGAGGADGYTF. The full variable domain, in which reference TRBV19 and TRBJ1-2 provide the parts outside the CDR3, is DGGITQSPKYLFRKEGQNVTLSCEQNLNHDAMYWYRQDPGQGLRLIYYSQIVNDFQKGDIAEGYSVSREKKESFPLTVTSAQKNPTAFYLCASSIGAGGADGYTFGSGTRLTVV.

This chain uses TRBV10-3 with TRBJ2-7, with 10 bases aligning to TRBD2. The V and J ends lost 11 bases and 4 bases, in that order; junction bases with no gene match: 11. CDR1 is ENHRY and CDR2 is SYGVKD in the germline V gene. This CDR3 comprises 14 residues. Here the CDR3 DNA reads TGTGCCGCCCGGCCCACTAGCGGGAAATACGAGCAGTACTTC. Protein product: CAARPTSGKYEQYF.

The rearrangement links TRBV9 to TRBJ1-2; tentatively, D is TRBD1 (5 bases). V lost 3 bases, J lost 8 bases, and 20 bases lay in between. The length of the CDR3 is 15 residues. Germline CDR1 SGDLS, CDR2 YYNGEE. The CDR3 sequence: CASSAARGGGQGYTF. The DNA of the CDR3 is TGTGCCAGCAGCGCCGCACGGGGCGGAGGGCAAGGCTACACCTTC.

As to this clone: Other DNA sequences in the sample encode the same CDR3. CDR3 amino acids: CASSFGLITDTQYF. The CDR3 DNA sequence: TGCGCCAGCAGCTTCGGACTTATTACGGATACGCAGTATTTT. This chain connects TRBV5-1 to TRBJ2-3, with D possibly being TRBD2 (5 bases). This CDR3 is built from 14 residues. Germline V lookup: CDR1 SGHRS, CDR2 YFSETQ. Trimming left V 2 bases short and J 6 bases short, with 13 bases between.

The V gene is TRBV7-2, the J gene TRBJ2-7, with 9 bases fitting TRBD2. The V segment lost 1 base and the J segment 2 bases; nucleotides outside the gene matches: 6. CDR1 is SGHTA and CDR2 is FQGNSA in the germline V gene. CDR3 size: 16 residues. CDR3 region: CASSLVGASGAYEQYF. Written as DNA, the CDR3 is TGTGCCAGCAGCTTAGTCGGGGCTAGCGGGGCCTACGAGCAGTACTTC.

This chain connects TRBV30 to TRBJ1-5; TRBD1 might be the D (6 bases). The V gene's germline CDR1 is GTSNPN and CDR2 SVGIG (reference sequence). The CDR3 extends over 16 amino acids. V was clipped by 0 bases and J by 9 bases, with 21 bases between them. CDR3 nucleotide sequence: TGTGCCTGGAGTGTAGGTTGGACAGCCCGCCTGGGGCCCCAGCATTTT. Translation: CAWSVGWTARLGPQHF.

This chain joins TRBV7-2 and TRBJ2-1, with TRBD2 matching over 12 bases. J lost 10 bases, V lost 6 bases, and 4 bases had no gene match. Germline V gene sequence: CDR1 SGHTA, CDR2 FQGNSA. The CDR3 runs 13 residues. As DNA, the CDR3 is TGTGCCAGCAGGACTAGCGGGAGTGCGGAGCAGTTCTTC. As protein: CASRTSGSAEQFF.

The V call is TRBV5-6, the J call TRBJ1-4, with D unresolved. The V end lost 5 bases, the J end lost 3 bases, and 11 bases lay between the germline ends. The germline V gene has CDR1 SGHDT and CDR2 YYEEEE. This CDR3 contains 14 residues. The chain's CDR3 is CASSKGGPNEKLFF. The CDR3 nucleotides are TGTGCCAGCAGTAAAGGAGGGCCTAATGAAAAACTGTTTTTT.

The chain carries TRBV6-1 and TRBJ2-3, with a possible D match to TRBD1 (6 bases). V was trimmed by 4 bases and J by 2 bases, leaving 13 bases between them. The CDR3 extends over 15 amino acids. Germline CDR1 is MNHNS and CDR2 is SASEGT. The CDR3 nucleotides are TGTGCCAGCAGTGTACAGGGTCCCCACACAGATACGCAGTATTTT. Translated: CASSVQGPHTDTQYF.

This clone was seen only a few times. The chain is built from TRBV14 and TRBJ2-1, with 11 bases aligning to TRBD2. Germline assignment: CDR1 SGHDN and CDR2 FVKESK. Trimming removed 4 bases from V and 7 bases from J; junction bases left unmatched: 6. The CDR3 totals 15 residues. The CDR3 nucleotides are TGTGCCAGCAGCCGCACTAGCGGGAGAAGGAATGAGCAGTTCTTC. This codes for CASSRTSGRRNEQFF.

The chain carries TRBV15 and TRBJ1-2, with 8 bases matching TRBD1. Germline CDR1 reads LNHNV; CDR2 reads YYDKDF (reference sequence). Unmatched junction bases numbered 17, after V lost 0 bases and J lost 8 bases. The CDR3 contains 18 residues. CDR3 sequence reads: CATSRDLAGTGSNMGYTF. CDR3 nucleotide sequence: TGTGCCACCAGCAGAGATCTCGCGGGGACAGGCTCTAATATGGGCTACACCTTC.

V usage is TRBV30 and J usage is TRBJ1-1; D is unclear. CDR1 is GTSNPN, CDR2 SVGIG, per germline (reference sequence). Trimming stripped 2 bases from V and 1 base from J, with 8 bases between. The CDR3 is made up of 13 amino acids. CDR3 loop: CAWSSVPNTEAFF. The CDR3 DNA reads as TGTGCCTGGAGTTCAGTCCCGAACACTGAAGCTTTCTTT. Full variable domain (outside the CDR3, taken from reference TRBV30 and TRBJ1-1): SQTIHQWPATLVQPVGSPLSLECTVEGTSNPNLYWYRQAAGRGLQLLFYSVGIGQISSEVPQNLSASRPQDRQFILSSKKLLLSDSGFYLCAWSSVPNTEAFFGQGTRLTVV.

The V and J genes are TRBV2 and TRBJ2-1; 12 bases line up with TRBD2. The CDR3 is made up of 14 amino acids. J gave up 8 bases and V 9 bases, and 8 bases lay outside the gene matches. CDR1 and CDR2 (germline): SNHLY, FYNNEI. The CDR3 sequence: CASLTSGRSYEQFF. As DNA, the CDR3 is TGTGCCAGTTTGACTAGCGGGAGAAGCTATGAGCAGTTCTTC.

The V call is TRBV6-1, the J call TRBJ2-1, with 7 bases lining up with TRBD1. The CDR3 is 15 residues long. V gave up 6 bases and J gave up 0 bases; unmatched junction bases: 5. Germline loops: CDR1 MNHNS, CDR2 SASEGT. This CDR3 is CASRDRVSSYNEQFF. CDR3 in DNA: TGTGCCAGCAGAGACAGGGTTAGCTCCTACAATGAGCAGTTCTTC.

The V call is TRBV18, the J call TRBJ1-1; 10 nucleotides agree with TRBD1. The CDR3 sequence is 14 residues long. The ends lost 3 bases at V and 11 bases at J; junction bases unmatched: 9. In germline, CDR1 is KGHSH, CDR2 LQKENI. The CDR3 loop is CASSPETGGGYAFF. The CDR3 nucleotides are TGTGCCAGCTCACCGGAGACAGGGGGCGGGTATGCTTTCTTT.

This clone came up once. The rearrangement joins TRBV15 to TRBJ1-2; 7 positions match TRBD1. Germline V gene data show CDR1 as LNHNV and CDR2 as YYDKDF (reference sequence). The V gene end was trimmed by 2 bases and the J gene end by 7 bases; junction bases not matched to a gene: 7. The CDR3 has 14 residues. The CDR3 DNA is TGTGCCACCAGCAGAAGCAGACAGGGCGGTGGCTACACCTTC. Translating it yields CATSRSRQGGGYTF.

This rearrangement joins TRBV30 to TRBJ2-5, with a weak D call TRBD2 (7 bases). In germline, CDR1 is GTSNPN, CDR2 SVGIG (reference sequence). This CDR3 region has 13 residues. Trimming cost V 2 bases and J 5 bases, with 12 bases left between them. The CDR3 region has the DNA TGTGCCTGGAGTAAGGGGGGAGGGGAGACCCAGTACTTC. It translates to CAWSKGGGETQYF.

The J gene is TRBJ2-7, the V gene TRBV7-2; 11 positions match TRBD1. V lost 5 bases, J lost 4 bases, and 4 bases stayed unmatched. CDR1 is SGHTA and CDR2 is FQGNSA in the germline V gene. The CDR3 is 14 residues long. CDR3 loop: CASSPDRGLYEQYF. In DNA, the CDR3 is TGTGCCAGCAGCCCGGACAGGGGGCTATACGAGCAGTACTTC.

This clone was found once. The chain recombines TRBV30 with TRBJ2-2; 13 positions agree with TRBD2. This CDR3 spans 19 amino acids. After removal of 0 bases from V and 4 bases from J, the junction contained 11 bases not matched to a gene. Germline V CDR1 and CDR2: GTSNPN, SVGIG (reference sequence). CDR3 sequence (DNA): TGTGCCTGGAGTGTTAGGTCGATGACTAGCGGGGGGTCCACCGGGGAGCTGTTTTTT. Translated: CAWSVRSMTSGGSTGELFF.

This rearrangement joins TRBV28 to TRBJ1-5; D might be TRBD1 (6 bases). The CDR3 sequence is 12 residues long. Trimming left V 5 bases short and J 6 bases short, with 8 bases between. The V gene's germline CDR1 is MDHEN and CDR2 SYDVKM. The CDR3, as DNA: TGTGCCAGCAGTACGGACAGTCAGCCCCAGCATTTT. This translates into CASSTDSQPQHF.

This clone appeared once. The chain is built from TRBV19 and TRBJ2-6; D is perhaps TRBD1 (5 bases). Germline V gene sequence: CDR1 LNHDA, CDR2 SQIVND (reference sequence). The CDR3 loop spans 16 amino acids. V lost 0 bases and J lost 0, with 6 bases in between. The CDR3 here is CASSIERGSGANVLTF. In nucleotides, the CDR3 is TGTGCCAGTAGTATAGAAAGGGGCTCTGGGGCCAACGTCCTGACTTTC.

The V gene is TRBV7-9, the J gene TRBJ1-4; D is ambiguous. Germline CDR1 is SEHNR and CDR2 is FQNEAQ (reference sequence). This CDR3 spans 12 amino acids. Trimming shortened V by 8 bases and J by 2 bases, and 6 bases separated the two germline ends. The CDR3 region has the DNA TGTGCCAGCGTTCAGACTAATGAAAAACTGTTTTTT. As protein: CASVQTNEKLFF. The whole variable domain, remainder taken from reference TRBV7-9 and TRBJ1-4, is DTGVSQNPRHKITKRGQNVTFRCDPISEHNRLYWYRQTLGQGPEFLTYFQNEAQLEKSRLLSDRFSAERPKGSFSTLEIQRTEQGDSAMYLCASVQTNEKLFFGSGTQLSVL.

The rearrangement links TRBV15 to TRBJ2-2, with 10 bases identical to TRBD1. With 5 bases clipped from V and 9 bases from J, the junction kept 9 bases outside the gene matches. Germline CDR1 and CDR2: LNHNV and YYDKDF (reference sequence). CDR3 length: 15 amino acids. The CDR3 sequence is CATSAPGQGFRELFF. CDR3 nucleotide sequence: TGTGCCACCAGCGCCCCGGGACAGGGGTTTCGGGAGCTGTTTTTT.

The chain uses TRBV19 and TRBJ1-3; 10 nucleotides line up with TRBD1. The J segment lost 4 bases and the V segment lost 0 bases, leaving 3 bases of the junction unmatched. The length of the CDR3 is 16 residues. Germline loops: CDR1 LNHDA, CDR2 SQIVND (reference sequence). The CDR3 loop is CASSIDVTGGGNTIYF. CDR3 DNA sequence: TGTGCCAGTAGTATAGACGTGACAGGGGGCGGAAACACCATATATTTT.